The clone carrying this T cell receptor beta chain was seen more than once but under ten times. Its antigen is unidentified. This entry comes from a study of T cells after yellow fever vaccination. Study-wide context: Some fractions had low cell numbers, and these were prepared with SMART-Seq v4 Ultra Low Input. Study-level results: Subsequent to the booster, the majority of primary-vaccination clones reappeared (around 96% CD4, 70% to 90% CD8). Peak timing came faster in the weaker secondary response, day 5 versus 15. Abundant clonotypes from the bulk population could contaminate FACS-sorted repertoires.

Germline V lookup: CDR1 SGHAT, CDR2 FQNNGV. With 5 bases clipped from V and 2 bases from J, the junction kept 5 bases outside the gene matches. The CDR3 totals 15 residues. TCRdb itself ran the 5' RACE reads through MiXCR, one entry per CDR3 protein. This sample carries more than 300,000 distinct CDR3 sequences, about 11% of them seen once, and the ten largest clones take over 3%. The sample here was CD4+ T cells sorted from PBMCs, taken 45 days after the yellow fever booster vaccination. The TCR comes from a man aged 18-30 years who received the YFV17D yellow fever vaccine. This chain connects TRBV11-2 to TRBJ2-5; 10 nucleotides align to TRBD1. This CDR3 reads CASSPDRGIQETQYF. CDR3 nucleotides: TGTGCCAGCAGCCCGGACAGGGGGATTCAAGAGACCCAGTACTTC.